This TCR beta chain was sequenced during a study of CD8 T cells in ankylosing spondylitis. This clonotype was recorded many times. TCRdb recomputed calls from the 5' RACE reads with MiXCR, one row per CDR3 protein. Of 150,000 to 200,000 distinct CDR3 sequences detected, 18% appear once; the ten largest clones hold approximately 7.6%. Germline V lookup: CDR1 DFQATT, CDR2 SNEGSKA (reference sequence). This CDR3 has 13 amino acids. The junction had 12 bases not matched to a gene; V was cut back by 6 bases and J by 7 bases. This TCR was sampled from a male donor with ankylosing spondylitis or in good health (not recorded which). Sequenced sample: blood, either unsorted or a sorted T cell fraction (not recorded which). This rearrangement joins TRBV20-1 to TRBJ2-7; 7 positions agree with TRBD2. CDR3 in amino acids: CSAGTIWGGEQYF. The CDR3 DNA reads as TGCAGTGCCGGGACGATCTGGGGGGGTGAGCAGTACTTC.